This T cell receptor (beta chain) was sequenced in a study of blood T cell repertoires in COVID-19. Using immunoSEQ multiplex PCR, the repertoire was profiled, and TCRdb retains in-frame clones only, with some absent. The sample contains some 370,000 clones, 80% to 85% of which appear only once. CDR3 length: 18 residues. V was clipped by 1 base and J by 5 bases; unmatched bases: 10. Looked up from germline, CDR1 is SGHTA and CDR2 is FQGNSA. This chain joins TRBV7-2 and TRBJ2-1; 11 bases are shared with TRBD2. Source material: PBMCs or T cells enriched from blood (not recorded which). This TCR came from a woman aged 45-60 years who had recovered from COVID-19. The CDR3 DNA sequence: TGTGCCAGCAGCTTAGGGCTAGCGGGAGGCCCATCAGACAATGAGCAGTTCTTC. Protein: CASSLGLAGGPSDNEQFF.